The rows below give T cell receptor beta chains drawn from one sample of a study of control samples from healthy donors and cancer patients. The table came from immunoSEQ multiplex PCR; TCRdb's copy has only in-frame clones and leaves some out. The table shows approximately 71,000 clones, with 89% occurring only once. Sequencing was performed on PBMCs. These receptor sequences come from a man in his sixties with lung cancer. Both conserved end residues are part of each CDR3. D genes are given only for firm matches. Size is stated for part of the rows, as once, few or many counts, or as a class when the clone is expanded.

V,size,D,J,DNA,CDR3
TRBV5-1,NA,NA,TRBJ1-6,TGCGCCAGCAGCTTCGACTCGGTCGATTCACCCCTCCACTTT,CASSFDSVDSPLHF
TRBV6-4,NA,NA,TRBJ1-6,TGTGCCAGCAGTGTGACACGGACTAATTCACCCCTCCACTTT,CASSVTRTNSPLHF
TRBV18,NA,NA,TRBJ2-5,TGTGCCAGCTCACCACCGAGTGTTTCAGAGACCCAGTACTTC,CASSPPSVSETQYF
TRBV9,NA,TRBD1,TRBJ1-1,TGTGCCAGCAGCGGAGAGAGAGACACAGGGGTGAGCACTGAAGCTTTCTTT,CASSGERDTGVSTEAFF
TRBV9,NA,NA,TRBJ2-6,TGTGCCAGCAGCGAGGGGGGCCCGACCTCTGGGGCCAACGTCCTGACTTTC,CASSEGGPTSGANVLTF
TRBV7-9,once,NA,TRBJ2-2,TGTGCCAGCAGCCCTGCCGGGACAACCTCCACCCGGGAGCTGTTTTTT,CASSPAGTTSTRELFF
TRBV7-9,once,NA,TRBJ2-5,TGTGCCAGCAGCTTAGCCGGGGGCCAAGAGACCCAGTACTTC,CASSLAGGQETQYF
TRBV5-1,NA,NA,TRBJ1-2,TGCGCCAGCAGCTTGACAGGGTTGGACTATGGCTACACCTTC,CASSLTGLDYGYTF
TRBV18,NA,TRBD1,TRBJ1-1,TGTGCCAGCTCACCTCGGACAGGGAATAAGGCTGAAGCTTTCTTT,CASSPRTGNKAEAFF
TRBV5-1,NA,NA,TRBJ1-5,TGCGCCAGCAGCTTGGACGGGGCTGGAGGACAGCCCCAGCATTTT,CASSLDGAGGQPQHF
TRBV3-1/TRBV3-2,NA,NA,TRBJ1-3,TGTGCCAGCAGCCAAGTTGTTAGCTCTGGAAACACCATATATTTT,CASSQVVSSGNTIYF
TRBV13,NA,TRBD1,TRBJ1-2,TGTGCCAGCAGCCCTGGACAGGGATTCGATGGCTACACCTTC,CASSPGQGFDGYTF
TRBV7-8,NA,NA,TRBJ2-7,TGTGCCAGCAGCTTTCAAAGGACAGCAATCTACTACGAGCAGTACTTC,CASSFQRTAIYYEQYF
TRBV12-3/TRBV12-4,NA,NA,TRBJ1-1,TGTGCCAGCCAGCTATCCACTGAAGCTTTCTTT,CASQLSTEAFF
TRBV7-9,NA,NA,TRBJ2-6,TGTGCCAGCACCGATTCTAGCTCTGGGGCCAACGTCCTGACTTTC,CASTDSSSGANVLTF
TRBV5-1,NA,NA,TRBJ1-6,TGCGCCAGCAGCTTTCAGGGAAGGGATAATTCACCCCTCCACTTT,CASSFQGRDNSPLHF
TRBV6-5,NA,TRBD1,TRBJ1-1,TGTGCCAGCACTCAACAGGGGGCTGACACTGAAGCTTTCTTT,CASTQQGADTEAFF